The rows below give T cell receptor beta chains drawn from one sample of a study of T cell clusters in autoimmune cytopenias. With the multiplex PCR reads reprocessed, TCRdb shows one record per CDR3 protein and no DNA. There are under 9,000 distinct CDR3 sequences in the sample, with 25% to 35% held by the top ten. These data also formed part of another study, on T cell repertoires in aging, cancer and after chemotherapy.

The specimen sequenced was peripheral blood. Receptors were obtained from a human donor in good health. The CDR3 runs from the conserved cysteine through the conserved F or W. Clone size is shown for a subset of rows, as once, few, many or a class of expanded clone.

v_call	clone_size	j_call	cdr3_aa
TRBV7-9	-	TRBJ2-3	CASSLVAGVTDTQYF
TRBV6-5	-	TRBJ2-3	CASSYSRIGADTQYF
TRBV6-1	-	TRBJ2-2	CASSEAGVGGELFF
TRBV24-1	-	TRBJ2-3	CATSVSGVTTSTDTQYF
TRBV19	medium-sized	TRBJ2-3	CASRDLNTQYF
TRBV29-1	-	TRBJ1-2	CSVYSGQGGYGYTF
TRBV5-4	-	TRBJ2-7	CASSLTASYEQYF
TRBV5-6	-	TRBJ2-3	CASSLFRGIDTQYF
TRBV12-3/TRBV12-4	-	TRBJ2-1	CASSVGGYEQFF
TRBV6-1	-	TRBJ2-2	CASSAGQGGTGELFF
TRBV30	medium-sized	TRBJ2-1	CAWSIGGPAFNEQFF
TRBV11-1	medium-sized	TRBJ2-3	CASSLGQGTTDTQYF
TRBV7-2	-	TRBJ2-7	CASSFTADPNYEQYF
TRBV5-6	-	TRBJ1-1	CASTSRNRALNTEAFF
TRBV27	-	TRBJ2-1	CASSPGTSGDNEQFF
TRBV20-1	-	TRBJ2-1	CSANKRTAYNEQFF
TRBV29-1	medium-sized	TRBJ2-1	CSVEPGTGGSYNEQFF
TRBV5-1	-	TRBJ2-7	CASRAGLAGYEQYF
TRBV19	-	TRBJ2-7	CASSPKPGLAGAYEQYF
TRBV12-3/TRBV12-4	medium-sized	TRBJ2-3	CASSFPRGTDTQYF
TRBV19	-	TRBJ1-1	CASYGGSPRGAFF
TRBV6-5	-	TRBJ1-6	CASKTTRLLYNSPLHF